One and the same sample provided the 21 T cell receptor beta chains below, sequenced in a study of shared clonotypes between healthy human individuals (dated by TCRdb to about 2020). Library construction relied on the immunoSEQ multiplex PCR assay. Entries here come from immuneACCESS through TCRdb and include only in-frame sequences with V and J called. Some clones fail to appear in such tables; in the studies checked, an unresolved V gene covers under half of the shortfall, and the cause of the remainder is unknown. The sample has about 2 million clones on record, approximately 94% of them singletons. In total, the top ten clones hold around 1.2% of the sample. For the CD8 naive samples, CD45RO-negative cells were positively selected for CCR7, yielding a CD45RA+CCR7+ population from which TemRA cells were excluded. Sequencing was carried out using naive CD8+ T cells sorted from blood. According to the study, the label for this sample's cell subset or site signals: CD45RA+CCR7+. These receptors all come from a man younger than 35 in good health.

The chain combines TRBV5-4 with TRBJ1-6; D is undetermined. Germline CDR1 and CDR2: SGHNT and YYREEE (reference sequence). V lost 1 base and J 7 bases, leaving 12 bases between the germline ends. This CDR3 region has 15 residues. The CDR3 is CASSLSVAPNSPLHF. The CDR3 DNA sequence: TGTGCCAGCAGCTTGTCGGTGGCTCCCAATTCACCCCTCCACTTT.

This chain links TRBV5-1 with TRBJ2-7; possible D gene TRBD1, 6 bases. The V end was cut by 4 bases, the J end by 5 bases, with 16 bases between. The CDR3 is 14 residues long. CDR1 and CDR2 from the germline V gene are SGHRS and YFSETQ. The CDR3 nucleotides read TGCGCCAGCAGCAAAACGACAGGCAGGGACGAGCAGTACTTC. Its protein is CASSKTTGRDEQYF.

The sample holds one count of this clone. The chain couples TRBV6-5 to TRBJ2-7; D unresolved. CDR1 and CDR2 (germline): MNHEY, SVGAGI. Between the trimmed V and J ends, which lost 0 bases and 0 bases, there was a span of 12 bases. The length of the CDR3 is 16 residues. The CDR3 is CASSYSIPLSSYEQYF. The CDR3 coding sequence is TGTGCCAGCAGTTACTCGATTCCTCTGAGCTCCTACGAGCAGTACTTC.

As regards this clone: At the DNA level, this CDR3 is encoded by other sequences in the same sample as well. The chain carries TRBV9 and TRBJ2-2; no definite D call. From germline, CDR1 is SGDLS and CDR2 YYNGEE. V lost 0 bases and J lost 5, with 5 bases in between. This CDR3 has 13 residues. CDR3 DNA: TGTGCCAGCAGCGTAGTCGGGACCGGGGAGCTGTTTTTT. Translated, it gives CASSVVGTGELFF.

This rearrangement joins TRBV6-5 to TRBJ1-1; the D is unclear. Germline-derived CDR1 and CDR2 are MNHEY and SVGAGI. The CDR3 is 12 amino acids. Trimming pared 6 bases from V and 7 bases from J, leaving 12 bases between. CDR3 region: CASSPGRSEAFF. In DNA, the CDR3 is TGTGCCAGCAGCCCCGGACGGAGTGAAGCTTTCTTT.

This clone turned up a few times. The gene calls are TRBV7-6 and TRBJ2-3; the match to TRBD2 covers 11 bases. CDR3 size: 15 residues. The junction had 3 bases not matched to a gene; V was cut back by 5 bases and J by 2 bases. CDR1 and CDR2 (germline): SGHVS, FNYEAQ. The CDR3, as DNA: TGTGCCAGCAGCCAGGGACTAGCGGACACAGATACGCAGTATTTT. It yields the protein CASSQGLADTDTQYF.

The chain recombines TRBV5-1 with TRBJ1-1; D is perhaps TRBD1 (5 bases). Germline lookup yields CDR1 SGHRS and CDR2 YFSETQ. Deletions cut 0 bases from V and 0 bases from J, with 12 bases between. CDR3 size: 16 residues. DNA of the CDR3: TGCGCCAGCAGCTTGGCCGGGGCAGGAATGAACACTGAAGCTTTCTTT. It yields the protein CASSLAGAGMNTEAFF.

V gene TRBV6-5 combines with J gene TRBJ2-2; D call uncertain. The length of the CDR3 is 16 residues. The ends were cut back, 2 bases at V and 4 bases at J, with 14 bases in the middle. The germline V gene has CDR1 MNHEY and CDR2 SVGAGI. This CDR3 reads CASSYRLGVGTGELFF. The CDR3 DNA sequence: TGTGCCAGCAGTTACCGACTTGGGGTGGGCACCGGGGAGCTGTTTTTT.

V usage is TRBV5-1 and J usage is TRBJ1-2, with 7 bases identical to TRBD1. The germline V gene encodes CDR1 SGHRS and CDR2 YFSETQ. Trimming removed 4 bases from V and 0 bases from J; junction bases left unmatched: 12. The CDR3 extends over 17 amino acids. CDR3 DNA sequence: TGCGCCAGCAGCCTACACCAGACAGGGACCTCTAACTATGGCTACACCTTC. Translated, it gives CASSLHQTGTSNYGYTF.

This clone turned up a few times. V usage is TRBV4-1 and J usage is TRBJ1-1; D is unresolved. Trimming removed 1 base from V and 4 bases from J, with 10 bases in between. The germline V gene has CDR1 MGHRA and CDR2 YSYEKL. The CDR3 totals 14 residues. CDR3 sequence reads: CASSQGAGSTEAFF. In DNA, the CDR3 is TGCGCCAGCAGCCAAGGGGCCGGGAGCACTGAAGCTTTCTTT.

The chain combines TRBV21-1 with TRBJ1-5; TRBD1, the D gene given by the table, was not confirmed from the DNA. TRBV21-1 is marked as a pseudogene. CDR3 size: 14 residues. The CDR3 bases are TGTGCCAGCAGCAAAGTGGCAGGTTTAGGGCCCCAGCATTTT. Its protein is CASSKVAGLGPQHF.

The rearrangement joins TRBV6-6 to TRBJ2-7, with 10 positions matching TRBD1. CDR3 length: 16 residues. The ends lost 2 bases at V and 2 bases at J; junction bases unmatched: 6. Germline V gene sequence: CDR1 MNHNY, CDR2 SVGAGI (reference sequence). The CDR3 sequence is CASSYPIGQGAYEQYF. The CDR3 DNA reads TGTGCCAGCAGTTACCCAATCGGACAGGGGGCCTACGAGCAGTACTTC.

For this clone: Other DNA sequences within the sample encode an identical CDR3. This chain uses TRBV4-1 with TRBJ2-7; 11 bases map to TRBD2. Germline CDR1 is MGHRA and CDR2 is YSYEKL. This CDR3 comprises 16 residues. The V and J ends lost 4 bases and 0 bases, in that order; junction bases with no gene match: 5. The CDR3 spells CASSRLTSGSSYEQYF. In DNA form, the CDR3 reads TGCGCCAGCAGCCGACTTACTAGCGGGAGCTCCTACGAGCAGTACTTC.

This clone was recorded once. V and J are TRBV7-9 and TRBJ2-3; no definite D call. Germline CDR1 reads SEHNR; CDR2 reads FQNEAQ (reference sequence). Trimming shortened V by 6 bases and J by 2 bases, and 6 bases separated the two germline ends. The CDR3 contains 12 residues. The CDR3: CASSSNTDTQYF. CDR3 bases: TGTGCCAGCAGTTCTAACACAGATACGCAGTATTTT.

The chain joins TRBV7-3 to TRBJ2-7, with a weak D call TRBD2 (6 bases). This CDR3 comprises 15 residues. Per the germline V gene, CDR1 is SGHTA and CDR2 is FQGTGA. Trimming stripped 1 base from V and 5 bases from J, with 15 bases between. CDR3 sequence reads: CASSLIAGKDHEQYF. For the CDR3, the DNA is TGTGCCAGCAGCTTAATTGCGGGGAAGGACCACGAGCAGTACTTC.

The chain carries TRBV5-8 and TRBJ1-1; TRBD1 matches at 7 bases. This CDR3 is 14 amino acids long. In germline, CDR1 is SGHTS, CDR2 YDEGEE. V lost 2 bases, J lost 2 bases, and 3 bases stayed unmatched. This chain's CDR3 is CASSFWTGNTEAFF. Written as DNA, the CDR3 is TGTGCCAGCAGCTTCTGGACAGGCAACACTGAAGCTTTCTTT.

This clone occurred a few times. This specimen includes other DNA sequences encoding the same CDR3. V and J are TRBV6-5 and TRBJ2-5, with a weak D call TRBD2 (6 bases). The germline CDR1 and CDR2 sequences are MNHEY and SVGAGI. There are 14 residues in the CDR3. The germline V and J ends were trimmed by 3 bases and 5 bases, with 13 bases remaining between them. CDR3 nucleotides: TGTGCCAGCAGTTATGGCGGCGGGGCGGAGACCCAGTACTTC. Protein sequence: CASSYGGGAETQYF.

V and J are TRBV28 and TRBJ2-2, with a tentative D call TRBD1 (5 bases). The germline V gene encodes CDR1 MDHEN and CDR2 SYDVKM. V lost 3 bases to trimming and J lost 3 bases, with 8 bases between them. This CDR3 has 14 residues. Written as DNA, the CDR3 is TGTGCCAGCAGTTTCTGGGGCGACACCGGGGAGCTGTTTTTT. It specifies CASSFWGDTGELFF.

V is TRBV13 and J is TRBJ2-1; D may correspond to TRBD1 or TRBD2 (5 bases each). The germline V gene has CDR1 PRHDT and CDR2 FYEKMQ (reference sequence). The CDR3 sequence is 14 residues long. V was cut by 5 bases and J by 6 bases, with 14 bases left in between. In nucleotides, the CDR3 is TGTGCCAGCAGCGGACCGGGACCAGGCAATGAGCAGTTCTTC. Protein: CASSGPGPGNEQFF. Together with reference TRBV13 and TRBJ2-1, the CDR3 gives the full variable domain: AAGVIQSPRHLIKEKRETATLKCYPIPRHDTVYWYQQGPGQDPQFLISFYEKMQSDKGSIPDRFSAQQFSDYHSELNMSSLELGDSALYFCASSGPGPGNEQFFGPGTRLTVL.

Regarding this clone: The sample carries other DNA sequences with the same CDR3. The chain has TRBV5-6 and TRBJ2-7, with a weak D call TRBD2 (5 bases). The germline V gene encodes CDR1 SGHDT and CDR2 YYEEEE. The V end was cut by 2 bases, the J end by 7 bases, with 7 bases between. CDR3 size: 11 residues. CDR3 sequence: CASSFGGEQYF. CDR3 coding DNA: TGTGCCAGCAGCTTTGGCGGGGAGCAGTACTTC.

This chain uses TRBV6-1 with TRBJ2-3, with D perhaps matching TRBD1 (6 bases). The CDR3 totals 16 residues. Germline V lookup: CDR1 MNHNS, CDR2 SASEGT. Deletions cut 1 base from V and 3 bases from J, with 14 bases between. In nucleotides, the CDR3 is TGTGCCAGCAGTGAAGACTGGGCAGGGACAACAGATACGCAGTATTTT. It yields the protein CASSEDWAGTTDTQYF.